This TCR beta chain originates from a study of blood T cell repertoires in COVID-19. Study-wide background: Specimens from acute and convalescent COVID-19 originated in the United States, Italy and Spain. T cells, B-cell-depleted T cells, or PBMCs provided the cDNA or gDNA that served as material.

Original analysis: For nucleated cells, counts were estimated from reference gene primer amplification. Sequencing was performed with immunoSEQ multiplex PCR; in TCRdb, only in-frame clones are kept and a portion is missing. The V and J calls and clone size come from that table; D and trimming were worked out from the DNA. The sample yields 250,000 or so clones, 89% seen once. J was trimmed by 5 bases and V by 4 bases; bases with no gene match: 10. Germline CDR1 is SGHRS and CDR2 is YFSETQ. The CDR3 runs 17 residues. The sequenced sample consisted of peripheral blood. The chain carries TRBV5-1 and TRBJ1-6, with 9 bases fitting TRBD1. This TCR came from a woman aged 40 to 50 who had recovered from COVID-19. The CDR3 nucleotides are TGCGCCAGCAGCACACACACCGGGACAGGGAATAATTCACCCCTCCACTTT. Amino acids: CASSTHTGTGNNSPLHF.